These 11 T cell receptor beta chains were all obtained from the same sample, sequenced in a study of PD-L1 blockade in urothelial cancer. This table comes from immunoSEQ multiplex PCR, and its TCRdb copy is limited to in-frame clones, with some not included. The table shows about 71,000 clones, with less than 90% occurring only once. The source was PBMCs, collected around atezolizumab (anti-PD-L1) treatment. The receptors originated from a man aged 55 to 70 with urothelial cancer.

The gene calls are TRBV4-1 and TRBJ2-1; D is undetermined. In germline, CDR1 is MGHRA, CDR2 YSYEKL. This CDR3 region has 15 residues. The ends were cut back, 4 bases at V and 0 bases at J, with 10 bases in the middle. The CDR3 sequence is CASSPLSSSYNEQFF. In DNA form, the CDR3 reads TGCGCCAGCAGCCCACTAAGTAGCTCCTACAATGAGCAGTTCTTC.

V and J are TRBV2 and TRBJ1-1; no clear D. Between the trimmed V and J ends, which lost 5 bases and 3 bases, there was a span of 13 bases. The CDR3 is 14 residues long. The germline V gene has CDR1 SNHLY and CDR2 FYNNEI. CDR3 residues: CASSSDWSDTEAFF. The CDR3, as DNA: TGTGCCAGCAGTTCCGATTGGAGCGACACTGAAGCTTTCTTT.

The chain is built from TRBV7-2 and TRBJ2-7; 8 bases line up with TRBD2. CDR1 is SGHTA, CDR2 FQGNSA, per germline. This CDR3 region has 15 residues. V lost 2 bases, J lost 4 bases, and 7 bases stayed unmatched. CDR3 nucleotide sequence: TGTGCCAGCAGCTTAATGAGCGGGAGAGGTTACGAGCAGTACTTC. Amino acid sequence: CASSLMSGRGYEQYF.

The V and J genes are TRBV30 and TRBJ2-2; 10 nucleotides agree with TRBD1. The ends lost 6 bases at V and 4 bases at J; junction bases unmatched: 8. Germline V CDR1 and CDR2: GTSNPN, SVGIG (reference sequence). This CDR3 contains 15 residues. The CDR3 is CACSRTGGGTGELFF. The CDR3 region has the DNA TGTGCCTGCTCTAGGACAGGGGGAGGCACCGGGGAGCTGTTTTTT.

CDR3 amino acids: CASSLGQGSYGYTF. DNA for the CDR3: TGTGCCAGCAGCTTGGGGCAGGGGAGCTATGGCTACACCTTC. The chain employs TRBV5-6 and TRBJ1-2; TRBD1 might be the D (6 bases). CDR1 and CDR2 (germline): SGHDT, YYEEEE. This CDR3 is 14 amino acids long. V was clipped by 0 bases and J by 4 bases, with 10 bases between them. Full variable domain (outside the CDR3, taken from reference TRBV5-6 and TRBJ1-2): DAGVTQSPTHLIKTRGQQVTLRCSPKSGHDTVSWYQQALGQGPQFIFQYYEEEERQRGNFPDRFSGHQFPNYSSELNVNALLLGDSALYLCASSLGQGSYGYTFGSGTRLTVV.

V gene TRBV18 combines with J gene TRBJ2-1, with 8 bases lining up with TRBD2. Germline V gene lookup returns CDR1 KGHSH and CDR2 LQKENI. The CDR3 is 16 residues long. Unmatched junction bases numbered 5, after V lost 0 bases and J lost 4 bases. The CDR3 DNA reads TGTGCCAGCTCACCACCCGGGACTAGGGGGTACAATGAGCAGTTCTTC. As protein: CASSPPGTRGYNEQFF.

The chain has TRBV11-3 and TRBJ1-1; D is ambiguous. V lost 5 bases and J 0 bases, leaving 16 bases between the germline ends. The CDR3 contains 16 residues. Germline-derived CDR1 and CDR2 are SGHNT and YENEEA. The CDR3 coding sequence is TGTGCCAGCAGCCCCGGGATCCACACCTTGAACACTGAAGCTTTCTTT. Amino acid sequence: CASSPGIHTLNTEAFF.

This clone was counted a single time. The V and J genes are TRBV5-1 and TRBJ2-6; 7 bases are a match to TRBD1. The length of the CDR3 is 14 residues. Germline CDR1 and CDR2: SGHRS and YFSETQ. Losses at the gene ends were 8 bases for V and 3 bases for J; bases not matched to a gene: 5. The CDR3 region is CASSDRVGANVLTF. Written as DNA, the CDR3 is TGCGCCAGTTCAGACAGGGTTGGGGCCAACGTCCTGACTTTC.

CDR3: CASSYSGIADTQYF. DNA of the CDR3: TGTGCCAGCAGTTACTCCGGGATCGCAGATACGCAGTATTTT. The chain employs TRBV6-5 and TRBJ2-3; D may be TRBD2 (5 bases). Germline V gene sequence: CDR1 MNHEY, CDR2 SVGAGI. The CDR3 runs 14 residues. The V and J ends lost 0 bases and 4 bases respectively, with 8 bases between them.

The V call is TRBV28, the J call TRBJ2-3; 10 bases map to TRBD1. V gave up 1 base and J gave up 2 bases; unmatched junction bases: 3. The germline V gene has CDR1 MDHEN and CDR2 SYDVKM. This CDR3 is built from 16 residues. The DNA of the CDR3 is TGTGCCAGCAGTTTATCCGGGACAGGGGCCACAGATACGCAGTATTTT. Amino acids: CASSLSGTGATDTQYF. Filled out from reference TRBV28 and TRBJ2-3, the complete variable domain reads DVKVTQSSRYLVKRTGEKVFLECVQDMDHENMFWYRQDPGLGLRLIYFSYDVKMKEKGDIPEGYSVSREKKERFSLILESASTNQTSMYLCASSLSGTGATDTQYFGPGTRLTVL.

The chain has TRBV5-6 and TRBJ1-2; TRBD1 might be the D (5 bases). Germline V gene lookup returns CDR1 SGHDT and CDR2 YYEEEE. CDR3 length: 12 residues. Deletions cut 4 bases from V and 5 bases from J, with 9 bases between. The CDR3 reads CASSGGTYGYTF. DNA for the CDR3: TGTGCCAGCAGCGGTGGGACTTATGGCTACACCTTC. The complete variable domain, with remaining parts taken from reference TRBV5-6 and TRBJ1-2, reads DAGVTQSPTHLIKTRGQQVTLRCSPKSGHDTVSWYQQALGQGPQFIFQYYEEEERQRGNFPDRFSGHQFPNYSSELNVNALLLGDSALYLCASSGGTYGYTFGSGTRLTVV.